This entry is about one TCR beta chain. The data were taken from a study of blood T cell repertoires in COVID-19. Study-level information: The United States, Italy and Spain provided the acute and convalescent COVID-19 samples.

With 6 bases removed from V and 0 bases from J, the gap between germline ends came to 15 bases. CDR3 length: 15 amino acids. Germline assignment: CDR1 SEHNR and CDR2 FQNEAQ (reference sequence). The protocol was immunoSEQ multiplex PCR, while the TCRdb copy is restricted to in-frame clones and leaves out a portion. Of some 240,000 clones in the sample, about 80% are singletons; the top ten hold 3.4%. This sequence was found in a man aged 50 or older who had recovered from COVID-19. The chain uses TRBV7-9 and TRBJ2-7, with a possible D match to TRBD2 (6 bases). Input material: PBMCs or T cells enriched from blood (not recorded which). CDR3 in DNA: TGTGCCAGCAGTTCTGCCGGGACTTTCTCCTACGAGCAGTACTTC. It encodes CASSSAGTFSYEQYF.